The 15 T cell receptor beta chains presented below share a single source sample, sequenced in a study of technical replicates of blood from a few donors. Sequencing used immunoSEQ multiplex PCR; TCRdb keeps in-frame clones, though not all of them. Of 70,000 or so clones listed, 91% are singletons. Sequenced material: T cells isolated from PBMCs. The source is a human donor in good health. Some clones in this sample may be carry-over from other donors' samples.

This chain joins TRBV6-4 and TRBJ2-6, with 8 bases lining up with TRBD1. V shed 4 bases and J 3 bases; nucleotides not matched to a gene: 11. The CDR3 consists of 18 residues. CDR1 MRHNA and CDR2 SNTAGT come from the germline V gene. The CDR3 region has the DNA TGTGCCAGCAGTGGGGGAGCAGGGGGCGCTTTTGGGGCCAACGTCCTGACTTTC. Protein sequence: CASSGGAGGAFGANVLTF.

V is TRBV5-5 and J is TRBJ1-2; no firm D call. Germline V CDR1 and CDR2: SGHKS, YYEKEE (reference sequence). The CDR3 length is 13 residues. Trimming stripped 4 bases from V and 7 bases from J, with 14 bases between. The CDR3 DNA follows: TGTGCCAGCAGCCGCCTGATCCCAGGTGGCTACACCTTC. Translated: CASSRLIPGGYTF.

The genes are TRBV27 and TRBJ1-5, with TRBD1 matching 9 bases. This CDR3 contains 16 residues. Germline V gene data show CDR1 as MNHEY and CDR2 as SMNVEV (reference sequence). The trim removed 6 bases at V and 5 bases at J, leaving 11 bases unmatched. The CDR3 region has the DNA TGTGCCAGCAGGATCAACCGGGACAGGGTAGATCAGCCCCAGCATTTT. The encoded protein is CASRINRDRVDQPQHF.

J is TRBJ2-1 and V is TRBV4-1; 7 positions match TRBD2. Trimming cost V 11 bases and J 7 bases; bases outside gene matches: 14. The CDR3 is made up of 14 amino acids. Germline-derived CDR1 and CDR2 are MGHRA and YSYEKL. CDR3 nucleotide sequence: TGCGCCTGCTCGGGACTATTAATAGGAAATGAGCAGTTCTTC. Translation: CACSGLLIGNEQFF.

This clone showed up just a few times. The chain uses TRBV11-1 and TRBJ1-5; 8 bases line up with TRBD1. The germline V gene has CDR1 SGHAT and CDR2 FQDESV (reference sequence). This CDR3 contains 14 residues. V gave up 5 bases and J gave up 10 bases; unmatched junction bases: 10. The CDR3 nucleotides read TGTGCCAGCAGCCCGGGACAGGTCCTAGGACCCCAGCATTTT. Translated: CASSPGQVLGPQHF.

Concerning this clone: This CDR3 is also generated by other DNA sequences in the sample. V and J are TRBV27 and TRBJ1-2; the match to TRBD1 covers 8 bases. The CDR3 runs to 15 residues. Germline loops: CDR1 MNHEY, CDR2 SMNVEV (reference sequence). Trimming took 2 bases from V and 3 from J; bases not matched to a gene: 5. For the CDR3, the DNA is TGTGCCAGCAGTTTAAGTCGGACAGGGCACTATGGCTACACCTTC. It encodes CASSLSRTGHYGYTF.

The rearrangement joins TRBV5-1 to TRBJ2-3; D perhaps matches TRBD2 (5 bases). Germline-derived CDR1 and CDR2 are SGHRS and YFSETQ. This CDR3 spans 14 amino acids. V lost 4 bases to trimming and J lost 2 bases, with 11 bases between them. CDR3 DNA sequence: TGCGCCAGCAGCCGAGGGAGCTACACAGATACGCAGTATTTT. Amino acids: CASSRGSYTDTQYF. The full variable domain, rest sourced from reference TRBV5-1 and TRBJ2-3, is KAGVTQTPRYLIKTRGQQVTLSCSPISGHRSVSWYQQTPGQGLQFLFEYFSETQRNKGNFPGRFSGRQFSNSRSEMNVSTLELGDSALYLCASSRGSYTDTQYFGPGTRLTVL.

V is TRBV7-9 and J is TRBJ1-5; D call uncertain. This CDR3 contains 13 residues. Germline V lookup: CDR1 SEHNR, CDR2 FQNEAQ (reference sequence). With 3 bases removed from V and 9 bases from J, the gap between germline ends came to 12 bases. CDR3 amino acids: CASSFESSGPQHF. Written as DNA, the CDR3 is TGTGCCAGCAGCTTTGAGAGCTCAGGGCCCCAGCATTTT.

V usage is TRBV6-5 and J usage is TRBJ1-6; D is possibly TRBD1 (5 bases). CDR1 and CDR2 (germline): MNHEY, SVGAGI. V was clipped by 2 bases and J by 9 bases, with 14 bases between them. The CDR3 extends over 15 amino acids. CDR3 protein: CASSYTPSGVSPLHF. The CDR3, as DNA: TGTGCCAGCAGTTACACCCCCTCGGGGGTTTCACCCCTCCACTTT.

CDR3 coding DNA: TGTGCCAGCAGCTTACAGGTCTTGAACACCATATATTTT. Protein product: CASSLQVLNTIYF. This chain links TRBV7-6 with TRBJ1-3; no reliable D call. Trimming took off 2 bases at V and 7 bases at J, with 9 bases between the two ends. Germline-derived CDR1 and CDR2 are SGHVS and FNYEAQ. The CDR3 runs 13 residues.

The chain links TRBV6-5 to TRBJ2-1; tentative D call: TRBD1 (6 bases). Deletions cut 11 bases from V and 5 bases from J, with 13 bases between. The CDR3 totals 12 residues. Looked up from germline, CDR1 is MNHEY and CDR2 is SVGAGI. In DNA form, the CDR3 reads TGTGCCGCAACGGGGACACACAATGAGCAGTTCTTC. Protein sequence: CAATGTHNEQFF.

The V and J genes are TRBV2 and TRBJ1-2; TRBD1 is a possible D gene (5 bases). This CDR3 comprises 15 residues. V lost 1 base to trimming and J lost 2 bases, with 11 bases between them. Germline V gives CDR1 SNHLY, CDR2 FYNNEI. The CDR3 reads CASSEGWSGNYGYTF. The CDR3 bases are TGTGCCAGCAGTGAAGGTTGGTCAGGGAACTATGGCTACACCTTC.

The CDR3 DNA sequence: TGTGCCAGCGGGAGGAGCGGGGGGGCCTACAATGAGCAGTTCTTC. This encodes CASGRSGGAYNEQFF. The chain has TRBV9 and TRBJ2-1, with 10 nucleotides matching TRBD2. The CDR3 runs 15 residues. From germline, CDR1 is SGDLS and CDR2 YYNGEE. The V and J ends lost 7 bases and 2 bases, in that order; junction bases with no gene match: 6.

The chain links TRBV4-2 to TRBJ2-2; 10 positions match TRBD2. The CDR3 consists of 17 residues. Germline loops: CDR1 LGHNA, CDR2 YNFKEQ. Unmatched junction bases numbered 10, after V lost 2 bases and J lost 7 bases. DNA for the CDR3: TGTGCCAGCAGCCAACAGACCGGGACTAGCGTCGGCGGGGAGCTGTTTTTT. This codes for CASSQQTGTSVGGELFF.

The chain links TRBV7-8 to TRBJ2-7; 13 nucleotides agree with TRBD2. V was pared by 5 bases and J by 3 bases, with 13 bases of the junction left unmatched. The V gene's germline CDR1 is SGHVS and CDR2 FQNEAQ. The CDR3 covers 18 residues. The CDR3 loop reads CASSLARRLAGGRYEQYF. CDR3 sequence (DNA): TGTGCCAGCAGCCTCGCCAGAAGACTAGCGGGGGGTCGCTACGAGCAGTACTTC.